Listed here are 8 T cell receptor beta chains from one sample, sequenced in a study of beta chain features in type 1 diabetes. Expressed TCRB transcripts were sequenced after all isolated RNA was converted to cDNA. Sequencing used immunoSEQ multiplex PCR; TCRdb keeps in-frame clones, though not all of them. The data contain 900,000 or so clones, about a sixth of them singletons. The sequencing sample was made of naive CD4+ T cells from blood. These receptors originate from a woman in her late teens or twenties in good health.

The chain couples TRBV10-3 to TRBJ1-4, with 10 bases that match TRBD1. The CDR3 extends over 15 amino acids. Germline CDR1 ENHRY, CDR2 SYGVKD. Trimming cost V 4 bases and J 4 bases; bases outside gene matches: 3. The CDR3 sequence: CAISGGTGDNEKLFF. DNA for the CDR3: TGTGCCATCAGTGGGGGGACAGGGGATAATGAAAAACTGTTTTTT.

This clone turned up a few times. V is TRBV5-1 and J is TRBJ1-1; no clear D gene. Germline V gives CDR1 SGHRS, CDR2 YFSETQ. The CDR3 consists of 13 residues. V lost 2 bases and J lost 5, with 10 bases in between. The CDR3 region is CASSFDWETEAFF. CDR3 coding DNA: TGCGCCAGCAGCTTCGATTGGGAAACTGAAGCTTTCTTT.

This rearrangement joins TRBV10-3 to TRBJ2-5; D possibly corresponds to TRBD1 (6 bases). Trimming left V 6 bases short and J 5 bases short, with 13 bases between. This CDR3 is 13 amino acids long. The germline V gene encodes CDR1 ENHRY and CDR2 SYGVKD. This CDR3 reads CAISWTDLETQYF. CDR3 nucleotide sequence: TGTGCCATCAGCTGGACAGACTTGGAGACCCAGTACTTC.

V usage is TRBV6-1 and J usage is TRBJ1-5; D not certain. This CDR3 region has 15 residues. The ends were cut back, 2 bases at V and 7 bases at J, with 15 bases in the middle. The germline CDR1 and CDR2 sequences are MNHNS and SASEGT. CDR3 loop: CASSELSGNFQPQHF. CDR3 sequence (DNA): TGTGCCAGCAGTGAATTATCAGGTAATTTCCAGCCCCAGCATTTT.

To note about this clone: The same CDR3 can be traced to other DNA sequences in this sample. CDR3 DNA sequence: TGTGCCAGCAGTTATTCCCGTAGCTCCTACAATGAGCAGTTCTTC. Translating it yields CASSYSRSSYNEQFF. The J gene is TRBJ2-1, the V gene TRBV6-5, with no clear D. V lost 3 bases, J lost 0 bases, and 9 bases lay in between. This CDR3 region has 15 residues. CDR1 is MNHEY, CDR2 SVGAGI, per germline.

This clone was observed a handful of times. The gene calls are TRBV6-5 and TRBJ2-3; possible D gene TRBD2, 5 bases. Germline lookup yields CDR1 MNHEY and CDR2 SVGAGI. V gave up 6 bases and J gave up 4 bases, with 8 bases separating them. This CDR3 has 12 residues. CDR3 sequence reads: CASRPSPDTQYF. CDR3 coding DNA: TGTGCCAGCAGACCTAGCCCAGATACGCAGTATTTT.

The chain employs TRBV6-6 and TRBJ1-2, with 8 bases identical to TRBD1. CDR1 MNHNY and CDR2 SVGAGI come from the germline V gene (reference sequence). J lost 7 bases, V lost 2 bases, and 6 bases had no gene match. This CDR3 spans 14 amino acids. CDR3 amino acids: CASSYLQGAGGYTF. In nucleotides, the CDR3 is TGTGCCAGCAGTTACCTCCAGGGGGCTGGTGGCTACACCTTC.

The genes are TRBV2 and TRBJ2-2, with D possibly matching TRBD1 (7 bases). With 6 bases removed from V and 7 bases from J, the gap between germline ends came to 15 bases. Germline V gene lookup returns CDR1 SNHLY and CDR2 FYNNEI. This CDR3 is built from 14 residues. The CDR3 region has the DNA TGTGCCAGCAGGGAACAGGGGAGGAGCGGGGAGCTGTTTTTT. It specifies CASREQGRSGELFF.